This T cell receptor (beta chain) was sequenced for a study of blood T cell repertoires in COVID-19. Study in general: Both acute and convalescent COVID-19 samples were obtained from the United States, Italy and Spain. PBMCs, B-cell-depleted T cells, or T cells provided the cDNA or gDNA that made up the material.

In the source study's methods: Nucleated cell number was recorded as an estimate derived from reference gene primer amplification. Here immunoSEQ multiplex PCR was the method, and the copy in TCRdb shows in-frame clones only, minus some. D and trimming were read from the DNA, whereas the V and J calls and clone size are those reported in that table. Of roughly 54,000 clones detected, roughly 80% appear once; the ten largest clones hold roughly 3%. With V trimmed by 0 bases and J by 6 bases, 9 bases remained unmatched. The germline CDR1 and CDR2 sequences are LGHNA and YNFKEQ. The CDR3 sequence is 16 residues long.

The sequence derives from a man aged 50 to 59 with acute or convalescent COVID-19. The sample taken for sequencing was peripheral blood. The rearrangement joins TRBV4-2 to TRBJ2-3; 7 bases are a match to TRBD2. DNA of the CDR3: TGTGCCAGCAGCCAAGAGGCGGGAGTAAACCCGGATACGCAGTATTTT. It specifies CASSQEAGVNPDTQYF.